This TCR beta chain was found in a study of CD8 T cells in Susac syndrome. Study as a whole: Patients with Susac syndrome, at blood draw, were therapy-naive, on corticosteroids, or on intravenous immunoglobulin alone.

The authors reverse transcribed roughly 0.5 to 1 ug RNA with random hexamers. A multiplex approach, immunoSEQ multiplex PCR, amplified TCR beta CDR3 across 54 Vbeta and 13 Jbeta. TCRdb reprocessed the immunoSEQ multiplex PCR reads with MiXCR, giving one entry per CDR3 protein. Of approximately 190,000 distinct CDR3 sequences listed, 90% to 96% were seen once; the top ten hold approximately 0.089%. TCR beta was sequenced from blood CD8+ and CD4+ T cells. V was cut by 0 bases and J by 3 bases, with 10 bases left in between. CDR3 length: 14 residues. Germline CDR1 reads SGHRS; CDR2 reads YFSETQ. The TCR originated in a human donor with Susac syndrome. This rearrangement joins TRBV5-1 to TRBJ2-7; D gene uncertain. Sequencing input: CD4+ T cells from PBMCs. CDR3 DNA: TGCGCCAGCAGCTTGGAACCGTTTAACTACGAGCAGTACTTC. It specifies CASSLEPFNYEQYF.